This T cell receptor beta chain comes out of a study of cytomegalovirus exposure and HLA in healthy donors. The PCR ran on 60 Vbeta and 13 Jbeta primers. Sequencing was performed with immunoSEQ multiplex PCR; in TCRdb, only in-frame clones are kept and a portion is missing. The sample lists 100,000 to 150,000 clones, about 74% occurring once. To note about this clone: Antigen unknown.

Study outcomes and limitations: In a later analysis, specific HLA alleles were associated with under 20,000 TCR beta sequences at a 0.05 false discovery rate.

CDR3 length: 16 residues. Sequenced: PBMCs. This TCR was recovered from a woman aged 45-59 years in good health and CMV-seropositive. The V and J genes are TRBV21-1 and TRBJ2-3; no DNA check was done on the table's D call, TRBD1. TRBV21-1 is a pseudogene locus. In DNA, the CDR3 is TGTGCCAGCAGCAAAGAGGCAGTGACATGGACAGATACGCAGTATTTT. This sequence encodes CASSKEAVTWTDTQYF.